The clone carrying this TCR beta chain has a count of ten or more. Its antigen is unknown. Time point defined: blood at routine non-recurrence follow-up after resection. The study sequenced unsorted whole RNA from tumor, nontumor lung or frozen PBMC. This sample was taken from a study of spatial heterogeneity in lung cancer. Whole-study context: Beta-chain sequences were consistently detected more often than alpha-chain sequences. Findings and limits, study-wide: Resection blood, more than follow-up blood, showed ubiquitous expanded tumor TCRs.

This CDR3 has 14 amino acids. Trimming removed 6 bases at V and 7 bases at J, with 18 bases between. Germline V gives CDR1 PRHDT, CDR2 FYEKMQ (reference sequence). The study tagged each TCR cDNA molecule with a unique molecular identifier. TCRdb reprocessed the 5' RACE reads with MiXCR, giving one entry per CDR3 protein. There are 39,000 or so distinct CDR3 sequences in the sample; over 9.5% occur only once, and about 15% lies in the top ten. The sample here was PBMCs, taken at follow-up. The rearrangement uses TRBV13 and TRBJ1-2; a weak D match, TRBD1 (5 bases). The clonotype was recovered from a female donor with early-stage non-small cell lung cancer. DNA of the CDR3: TGTGCCAGCAGAGAGGGGTTCGACCTCTTTGGCTACACCTTC. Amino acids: CASREGFDLFGYTF.